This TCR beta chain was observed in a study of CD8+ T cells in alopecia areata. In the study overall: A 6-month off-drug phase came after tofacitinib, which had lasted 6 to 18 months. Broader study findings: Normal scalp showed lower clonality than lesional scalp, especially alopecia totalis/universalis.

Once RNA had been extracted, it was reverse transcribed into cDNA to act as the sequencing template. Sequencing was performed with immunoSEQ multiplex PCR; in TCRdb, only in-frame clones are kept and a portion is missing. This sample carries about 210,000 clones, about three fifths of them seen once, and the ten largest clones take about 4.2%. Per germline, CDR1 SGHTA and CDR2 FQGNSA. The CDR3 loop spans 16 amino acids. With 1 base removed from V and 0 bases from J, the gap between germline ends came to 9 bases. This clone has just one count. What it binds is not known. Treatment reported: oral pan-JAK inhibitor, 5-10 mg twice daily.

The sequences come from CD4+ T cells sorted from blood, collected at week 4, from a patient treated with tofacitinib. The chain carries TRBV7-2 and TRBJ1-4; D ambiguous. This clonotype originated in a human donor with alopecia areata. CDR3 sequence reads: CASSLGGGSTNEKLFF. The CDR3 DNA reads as TGTGCCAGCAGCTTAGGGGGAGGCTCAACTAATGAAAAACTGTTTTTT.